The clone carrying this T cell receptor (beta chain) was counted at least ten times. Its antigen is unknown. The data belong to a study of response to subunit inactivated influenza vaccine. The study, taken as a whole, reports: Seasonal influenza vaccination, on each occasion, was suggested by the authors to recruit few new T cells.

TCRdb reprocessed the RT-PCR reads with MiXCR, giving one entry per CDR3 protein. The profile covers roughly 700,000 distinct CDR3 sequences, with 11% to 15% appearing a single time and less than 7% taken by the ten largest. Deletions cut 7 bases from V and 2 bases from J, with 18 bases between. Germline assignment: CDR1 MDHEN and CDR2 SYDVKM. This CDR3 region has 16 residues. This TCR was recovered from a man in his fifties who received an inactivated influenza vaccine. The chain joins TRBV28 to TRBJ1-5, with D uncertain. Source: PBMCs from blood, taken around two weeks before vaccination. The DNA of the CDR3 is TGTGCCAGCACCTCTGGACGTGGTTTTGGCAATCAGCCCCAGCATTTT. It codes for CASTSGRGFGNQPQHF.